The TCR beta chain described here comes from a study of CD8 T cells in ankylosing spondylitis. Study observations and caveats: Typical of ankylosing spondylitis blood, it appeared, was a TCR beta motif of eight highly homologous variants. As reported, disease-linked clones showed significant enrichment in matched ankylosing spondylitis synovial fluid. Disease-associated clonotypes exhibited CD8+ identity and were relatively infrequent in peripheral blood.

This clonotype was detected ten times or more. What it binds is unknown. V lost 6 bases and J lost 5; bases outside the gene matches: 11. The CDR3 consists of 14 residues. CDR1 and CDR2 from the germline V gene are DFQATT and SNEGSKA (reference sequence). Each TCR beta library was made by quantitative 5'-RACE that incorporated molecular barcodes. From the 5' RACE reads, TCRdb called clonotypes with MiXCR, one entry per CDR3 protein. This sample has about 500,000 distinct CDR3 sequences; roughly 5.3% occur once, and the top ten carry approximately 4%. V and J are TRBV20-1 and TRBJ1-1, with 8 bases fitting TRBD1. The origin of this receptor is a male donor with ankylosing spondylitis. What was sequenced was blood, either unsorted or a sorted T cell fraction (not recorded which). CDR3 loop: CSATKDRGWTEAFF. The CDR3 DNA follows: TGCAGTGCGACCAAAGACAGGGGTTGGACTGAAGCTTTCTTT.